The entry that follows covers one TCR beta chain sequence. Per the germline V gene, CDR1 is SGHTA and CDR2 is FQGNSA. CDR3 length: 17 amino acids. The junction had 13 bases not matched to a gene; V was cut back by 5 bases and J by 5 bases. This sample's time point: peripheral blood 6 weeks after treatment start. The entry originates in a study of PD-L1 blockade in urothelial cancer. Study-level background: Prior exposure to chemotherapy in patients amounted to 0 to 3 regimens received.

The table came from immunoSEQ multiplex PCR; TCRdb's copy has only in-frame clones and leaves some out. The sample shows about 120,000 clones, around 93% of them seen only once. The chain has TRBV7-2 and TRBJ2-5, with 11 bases fitting TRBD2. The sample consisted of PBMCs, taken around atezolizumab (anti-PD-L1) treatment. This sequence originates from a man between 60 and 75 years old with urothelial cancer. CDR3 coding DNA: TGTGCCAGCAGCCGATTGGCTAGCGGGGGGCTAGCGGAGACCCAGTACTTC. Translation gives CASSRLASGGLAETQYF. Full variable domain (rest looked up from reference TRBV7-2 and TRBJ2-5): GAGVSQSPSNKVTEKGKDVELRCDPISGHTALYWYRQSLGQGLEFLIYFQGNSAPDKSGLPSDRFSAERTGGSVSTLTIQRTQQEDSAVYLCASSRLASGGLAETQYFGPGTRLLVL.